Following are 27 T cell receptor beta chains from one sample sequenced in a study of identical twins. TCRdb redid the calling of the 5' RACE reads with MiXCR, one entry per CDR3 protein. The sample lists 1.5 million to 2 million distinct CDR3 sequences, around 29% occurring once. Sequenced: cord blood. These receptors were taken from a newborn girl in good health.

As concerns this clonotype: This may arise from a read error, as a much more abundant clone is one base away. The chain has TRBV20-1 and TRBJ2-3; 13 bases agree with TRBD2. CDR1 DFQATT and CDR2 SNEGSKA come from the germline V gene (reference sequence). The CDR3 spans 14 residues. V was pared by 4 bases and J by 4 bases, with 2 bases of the junction left unmatched. DNA for the CDR3: TGCAGTGCTAAACTAGCGGGAGGGCCAGATACGCAGTATTTT. It encodes CSAKLAGGPDTQYF.

This clonotype was counted ten times or more. This chain links TRBV7-2 with TRBJ1-4; D is unclear. In germline, CDR1 is SGHTA, CDR2 FQGNSA. The CDR3 has 16 residues. V was shortened by 3 bases and J by 1 base, with 12 bases between the two germline ends. The CDR3 coding sequence is TGTGCCAGCAGCTTCGCGATAGCCGGAACTAATGAAAAACTGTTTTTT. Protein product: CASSFAIAGTNEKLFF.

This clonotype was counted between two and nine times. In DNA, the CDR3 is TGTGCCAGCAGTTTAAATCCCCGGTCTACAGATACGCAGTATTTT. Translating gives CASSLNPRSTDTQYF. The gene calls are TRBV28 and TRBJ2-3, with no clear D. Trimming removed 2 bases at V and 3 bases at J, with 12 bases between. CDR3 length: 15 residues. The germline CDR1 and CDR2 sequences are MDHEN and SYDVKM. Variable domain in full (rest from reference TRBV28 and TRBJ2-3): DVKVTQSSRYLVKRTGEKVFLECVQDMDHENMFWYRQDPGLGLRLIYFSYDVKMKEKGDIPEGYSVSREKKERFSLILESASTNQTSMYLCASSLNPRSTDTQYFGPGTRLTVL.

The sample holds many counts of this clonotype. The chain recombines TRBV5-1 with TRBJ2-1, with unresolved D. V lost 5 bases, J lost 8 bases, and 11 bases lay in between. CDR1 and CDR2 (germline): SGHRS, YFSETQ. This CDR3 has 12 residues. CDR3 DNA sequence: TGCGCCAGCAGGACGACTGTCCATGAGCAGTTCTTC. Translation gives CASRTTVHEQFF. The full variable domain, with the rest looked up from reference TRBV5-1 and TRBJ2-1, is KAGVTQTPRYLIKTRGQQVTLSCSPISGHRSVSWYQQTPGQGLQFLFEYFSETQRNKGNFPGRFSGRQFSNSRSEMNVSTLELGDSALYLCASRTTVHEQFFGPGTRLTVL.

As DNA, the CDR3 is TGTGCCAGCAGCCAAGGGGACCCGGGGCAGTTCTTC. Protein product: CASSQGDPGQFF. The chain has TRBV4-2 and TRBJ2-1; D assignment may be TRBD1 or TRBD2 (5 bases each). Trimming removed 1 base from V and 12 bases from J, with 10 bases in between. This CDR3 has 12 amino acids. In germline, CDR1 is LGHNA, CDR2 YNFKEQ.

Notes on this clonotype: Relative to the germline gene, one junction end is altered; a read error may explain this. The chain links TRBV28 to TRBJ2-7, with TRBD1 identical over 7 bases. The CDR3 loop spans 15 amino acids. Per germline, CDR1 MDHEN and CDR2 SYDVKM. CDR3 amino acids: CVSSFPRGSRYEQYF. The CDR3 region has the DNA TGTGTCAGCAGTTTCCCCAGGGGGTCTCGTTACGAGCAGTACTTC.

V and J are TRBV6-4 and TRBJ1-1; weak D call: TRBD1 (6 bases). The CDR3 is 14 amino acids. Trimming left V 4 bases short and J 1 base short, with 10 bases between. Germline V gene sequence: CDR1 MRHNA, CDR2 SNTAGT. The chain's CDR3 is CASSAQGQNTEAFF. CDR3 DNA sequence: TGTGCCAGCAGTGCACAGGGTCAGAACACTGAAGCTTTCTTT.

The J gene is TRBJ2-5, the V gene TRBV20-1; TRBD2 matches at 14 bases. The length of the CDR3 is 18 residues. Germline CDR1 DFQATT, CDR2 SNEGSKA (reference sequence). The trim removed 6 bases at V and 4 bases at J, leaving 16 bases unmatched. CDR3 in DNA: TGCAGTGCCGCCTATAGAATGGGACTAGCGGGAGTAGGAGAGACCCAGTACTTC. It yields the protein CSAAYRMGLAGVGETQYF.

This clonotype was seen a few times. The chain recombines TRBV5-1 with TRBJ2-5; 8 nucleotides line up with TRBD2. Germline V gives CDR1 SGHRS, CDR2 YFSETQ. This CDR3 has 20 amino acids. J was trimmed by 2 bases and V by 3 bases; bases with no gene match: 21. This chain's CDR3 is CASSYLPLSMSGRGQETQYF. The DNA of the CDR3 is TGCGCCAGCAGCTACCTGCCACTTTCTATGAGCGGGAGAGGACAAGAGACCCAGTACTTC.

The chain couples TRBV29-1 to TRBJ1-1, with TRBD1 matching over 8 bases. V gave up 7 bases and J gave up 0 bases; unmatched junction bases: 4. Germline V gives CDR1 SQVTM, CDR2 ANQGSEA. The CDR3 has 13 residues. CDR3 in amino acids: CSGGQGMNTEAFF. The CDR3 DNA sequence: TGCAGCGGCGGACAGGGCATGAACACTGAAGCTTTCTTT.

The chain employs TRBV28 and TRBJ2-1; tentatively, D is TRBD1 (6 bases). The CDR3 totals 15 residues. Germline CDR1 reads MDHEN; CDR2 reads SYDVKM. The V and J ends lost 6 bases and 4 bases respectively, with 16 bases between them. The CDR3 sequence is CASRPWGRAYNEQFF. The CDR3 DNA follows: TGTGCCAGCAGACCTTGGGGGCGGGCTTACAATGAGCAGTTCTTC.

In regard to this clonotype: One end of the junction is discordant with germline, which a read error may explain. The chain recombines TRBV6-5 with TRBJ2-3; D gene unclear. Germline-derived CDR1 and CDR2 are MNHEY and SVGAGI. The CDR3 spans 13 residues. In DNA, the CDR3 is TGTGCCAGCATTTACTATGACTCAGATACGCAGTATTTT. Protein: CASIYYDSDTQYF.

A remark on this clonotype: At one end the junction does not follow the germline gene, possibly because of a read error. CDR3: CASRTLSGRTDTQYF. DNA for the CDR3: TGCGCCAGCAGAACCCTTAGCGGGCGAACAGATACGCAGTATTTT. This sequence joins TRBV27 and TRBJ2-3; TRBD2 agrees at 7 bases. The CDR3 contains 15 residues. The germline V gene encodes CDR1 MNHEY and CDR2 SMNVEV (reference sequence).

This chain uses TRBV20-1 with TRBJ2-7; D perhaps matches TRBD1 (5 bases). The CDR3 has 16 residues. Germline CDR1 and CDR2: DFQATT and SNEGSKA (reference sequence). Between the trimmed V and J ends, which lost 1 base and 0 bases, there was a span of 16 bases. DNA of the CDR3: TGCAGTGCTAGAGGTGGGCTGACAGACCTCTCCTACGAGCAGTACTTC. Its translation is CSARGGLTDLSYEQYF.

This chain connects TRBV28 to TRBJ2-7, with D possibly matching TRBD1 (6 bases). The CDR3 loop spans 14 amino acids. Germline-derived CDR1 and CDR2 are MDHEN and SYDVKM. Trimming removed 4 bases from V and 3 bases from J, with 13 bases in between. The CDR3 DNA reads TGTGCCAGCAGTTACAGGGTTTACCGCTACGAGCAGTACTTC. Protein sequence: CASSYRVYRYEQYF.

Regarding this clonotype: This may be a read error: a much more frequent sequence differs by one nucleotide. This chain joins TRBV18 and TRBJ2-7, with 12 bases aligning to TRBD2. CDR3 length: 15 amino acids. Trimming removed 1 base from V and 7 bases from J; junction bases left unmatched: 5. Looked up from germline, CDR1 is KGHSH and CDR2 is LQKENI. The CDR3 reads CASSPRLAGGNEQYF. DNA of the CDR3: TGTGCCAGCTCACCACGGCTAGCGGGAGGGAATGAGCAGTACTTC.

As for this clonotype: A single base separates this from a much larger clone, so it may be a read error. The chain has TRBV28 and TRBJ2-4, with 7 positions matching TRBD1. The J call is in doubt because the DNA end fits TRBJ2-7 better. CDR3 length: 14 amino acids. From germline, CDR1 is MDHEN and CDR2 SYDVKM. The CDR3 nucleotides read TGTGCCAGCAGTTTTGGACAGGCCTCCCACGAGCAGTACTTC. This translates into CASSFGQASHEQYF.

The chain combines TRBV27 with TRBJ2-1, with D hard to call. Germline CDR1 MNHEY, CDR2 SMNVEV (reference sequence). V dropped 3 bases and J dropped 7 bases, with 13 bases sitting between them. The CDR3 is made up of 14 amino acids. CDR3 nucleotides: TGTGCCAGCAGTTTTGGCCCAACAAGTAATGAGCAGTTCTTC. Translated: CASSFGPTSNEQFF.

This clonotype has more than one count but fewer than ten. The rearrangement uses TRBV4-1 and TRBJ1-6; 8 bases fit TRBD1. Per the germline V gene, CDR1 is MGHRA and CDR2 is YSYEKL. The CDR3 is 16 amino acids. The V gene end was trimmed by 4 bases and the J gene end by 6 bases; junction bases not matched to a gene: 8. The DNA for the CDR3 is TGCGCCAGCAGCCCCCATCCGACAGGGGTTAATTCACCCCTCCACTTT. This codes for CASSPHPTGVNSPLHF.

This chain links TRBV5-1 with TRBJ2-7, with TRBD2 identical over 15 bases. Germline trimming cut 5 bases from V and 1 base from J; bases unmatched to any gene: 4. The CDR3 consists of 16 residues. Germline V gene lookup returns CDR1 SGHRS and CDR2 YFSETQ. CDR3 nucleotide sequence: TGCGCCAGCAGTTCGGGACTAGCGGGAGGTTCCTACGAGCAGTACTTC. The encoded protein is CASSSGLAGGSYEQYF. The full variable domain, in which reference TRBV5-1 and TRBJ2-7 provide the parts outside the CDR3, is KAGVTQTPRYLIKTRGQQVTLSCSPISGHRSVSWYQQTPGQGLQFLFEYFSETQRNKGNFPGRFSGRQFSNSRSEMNVSTLELGDSALYLCASSSGLAGGSYEQYFGPGTRLTVT.

V and J are TRBV29-1 and TRBJ1-1; D not certain. V dropped 4 bases and J dropped 1 base, with 13 bases sitting between them. In germline, CDR1 is SQVTM, CDR2 ANQGSEA. The CDR3 covers 14 residues. CDR3 bases: TGCAGCGTTGCTGAACCCGGGAAGAACACTGAAGCTTTCTTT. It codes for CSVAEPGKNTEAFF.

This clonotype was detected many times. DNA of the CDR3: TGTGCCAGCAGGGCGGGACTGATTAATGAAAAACTGTTTTTT. This gives the protein CASRAGLINEKLFF. The chain has TRBV25-1 and TRBJ1-4; D is possibly TRBD1 (5 bases). Deletions cut 6 bases from V and 4 bases from J, with 12 bases between. This CDR3 comprises 14 residues. The germline gives CDR1 MGHDK, CDR2 SYGVNS.

A few counts support this clonotype. DNA for the CDR3: TGTGCCAGCAGCTTGTCAGGACAGGGGGCTTTCTACGAGCAGTACTTC. Protein: CASSLSGQGAFYEQYF. The V and J genes are TRBV5-4 and TRBJ2-7, with 11 bases lining up with TRBD1. The CDR3 totals 16 residues. The V and J ends lost 1 base and 3 bases, in that order; junction bases with no gene match: 6. Germline CDR1 is SGHNT and CDR2 is YYREEE (reference sequence).

This clonotype has a single count. The rearrangement links TRBV19 to TRBJ2-4; the D is unclear. This CDR3 is built from 17 residues. In germline, CDR1 is LNHDA, CDR2 SQIVND (reference sequence). V was cut by 0 bases and J by 0 bases, with 12 bases left in between. CDR3 loop: CASSIDQGSIAKNIQYF. The CDR3 DNA reads as TGTGCCAGTAGTATAGATCAAGGATCAATAGCCAAAAACATTCAGTACTTC.

Concerning this clonotype: At one of its ends the junction is not consistent with the germline gene, which may arise from a read error. The chain links TRBV5-1 to TRBJ1-1; the match to TRBD1 covers 7 bases. CDR1 is SGHRS, CDR2 YFSETQ, per germline. The CDR3 contains 15 residues. In DNA, the CDR3 is TGCGCCAGCGGCTTGGCCGGGGACAGGAACACTGAAGCTTTCTTT. This translates into CASGLAGDRNTEAFF.

This clonotype was seen a few times. Mismatch with germline at one junction end may stem from a read error. V and J are TRBV6-6 and TRBJ1-6, with unresolved D. CDR3 length: 13 amino acids. Germline V CDR1 and CDR2: MNHNY, SVGAGI (reference sequence). CDR3: CATTSGLVLPLHF. The CDR3 DNA follows: TGCGCCACCACTTCCGGTTTGGTTCTACCCCTCCACTTT.

The CDR3 region has the DNA TGCAGCGTTGCGGGACTAGCGGGGGGGAGCGCAGATACGCAGTATTTT. Protein product: CSVAGLAGGSADTQYF. The chain combines TRBV29-1 with TRBJ2-3, with 16 bases that match TRBD2. This CDR3 comprises 16 residues. Germline lookup yields CDR1 SQVTM and CDR2 ANQGSEA. Germline trimming cut 4 bases from V and 4 bases from J; bases unmatched to any gene: 5.